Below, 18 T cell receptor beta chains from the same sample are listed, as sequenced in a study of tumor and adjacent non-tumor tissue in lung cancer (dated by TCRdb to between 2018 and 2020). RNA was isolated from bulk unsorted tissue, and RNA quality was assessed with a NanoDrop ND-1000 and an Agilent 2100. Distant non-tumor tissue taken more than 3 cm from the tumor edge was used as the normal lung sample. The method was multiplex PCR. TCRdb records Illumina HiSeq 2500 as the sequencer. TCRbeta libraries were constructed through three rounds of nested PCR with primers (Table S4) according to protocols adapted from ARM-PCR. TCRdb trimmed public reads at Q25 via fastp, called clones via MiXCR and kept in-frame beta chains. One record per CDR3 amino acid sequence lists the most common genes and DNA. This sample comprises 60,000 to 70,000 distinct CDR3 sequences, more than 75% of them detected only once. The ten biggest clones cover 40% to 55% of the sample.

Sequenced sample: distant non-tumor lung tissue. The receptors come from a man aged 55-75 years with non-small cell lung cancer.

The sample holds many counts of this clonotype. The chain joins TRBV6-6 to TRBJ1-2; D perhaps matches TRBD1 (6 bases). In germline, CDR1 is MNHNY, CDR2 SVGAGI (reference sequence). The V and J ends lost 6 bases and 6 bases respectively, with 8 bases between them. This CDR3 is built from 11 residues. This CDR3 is CASSPGDGYTF. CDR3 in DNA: TGTGCCAGCAGCCCAGGGGATGGCTACACCTTC.

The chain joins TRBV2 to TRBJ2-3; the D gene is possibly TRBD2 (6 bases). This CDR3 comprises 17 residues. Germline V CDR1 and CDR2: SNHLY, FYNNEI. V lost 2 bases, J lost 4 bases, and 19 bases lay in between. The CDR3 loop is CASSERGISGSSDTQYF. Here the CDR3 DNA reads TGTGCCAGCAGTGAACGAGGGATTAGCGGAAGTTCAGATACGCAGTATTTT. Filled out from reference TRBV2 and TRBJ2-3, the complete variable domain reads EPEVTQTPSHQVTQMGQEVILRCVPISNHLYFYWYRQILGQKVEFLVSFYNNEISEKSEIFDDQFSVERPDGSNFTLKIRSTKLEDSAMYFCASSERGISGSSDTQYFGPGTRLTVL.

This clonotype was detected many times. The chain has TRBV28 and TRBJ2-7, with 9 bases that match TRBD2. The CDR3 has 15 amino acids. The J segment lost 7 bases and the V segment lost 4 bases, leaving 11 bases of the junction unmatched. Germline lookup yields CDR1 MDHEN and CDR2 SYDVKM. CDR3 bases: TGTGCCAGCAGTTCGGTCCTAGCGGGGCGGAGAGAGCAGTACTTC. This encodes CASSSVLAGRREQYF.

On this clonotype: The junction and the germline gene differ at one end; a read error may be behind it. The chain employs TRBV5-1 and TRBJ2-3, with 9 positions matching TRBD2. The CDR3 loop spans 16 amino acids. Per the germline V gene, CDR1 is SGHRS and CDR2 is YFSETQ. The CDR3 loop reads CTSSHKTSGDKDTQYF. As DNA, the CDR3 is TGCACCAGCAGCCATAAGACTAGCGGAGACAAAGATACGCAGTATTTT.

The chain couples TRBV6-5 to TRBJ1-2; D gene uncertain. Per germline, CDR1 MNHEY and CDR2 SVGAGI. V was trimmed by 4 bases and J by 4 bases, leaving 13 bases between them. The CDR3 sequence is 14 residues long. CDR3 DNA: TGTGCCAGCAGTTGCTCAAACACGGGCTATGGCTACACCTTC. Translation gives CASSCSNTGYGYTF.

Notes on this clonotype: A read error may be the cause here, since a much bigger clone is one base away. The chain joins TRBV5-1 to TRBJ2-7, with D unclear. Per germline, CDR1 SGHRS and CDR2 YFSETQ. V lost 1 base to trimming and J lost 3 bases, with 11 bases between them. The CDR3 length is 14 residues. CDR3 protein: CASSLTWAIYEQYF. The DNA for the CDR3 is TGCGCCAGCAGCTTGACATGGGCAATCTACGAGCAGTACTTC.

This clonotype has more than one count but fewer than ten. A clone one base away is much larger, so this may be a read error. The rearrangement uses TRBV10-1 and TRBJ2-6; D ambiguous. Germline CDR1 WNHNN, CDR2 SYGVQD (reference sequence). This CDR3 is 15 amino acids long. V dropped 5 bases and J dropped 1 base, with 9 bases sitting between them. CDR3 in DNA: TGCGCCAGCAGTAAAGGGCGGTCTGGGGCCAACGTCCTGACTTTC. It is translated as CASSKGRSGANVLTF.

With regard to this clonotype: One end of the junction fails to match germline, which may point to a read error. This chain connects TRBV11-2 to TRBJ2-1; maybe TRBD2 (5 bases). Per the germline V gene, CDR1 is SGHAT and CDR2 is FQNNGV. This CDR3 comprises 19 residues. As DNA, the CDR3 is TGTGCTAGCAGCTCCCTTGTACTAGTGAAAAGGTTGGGAACTAATGAGCAGTTCTTC. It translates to CASSSLVLVKRLGTNEQFF.

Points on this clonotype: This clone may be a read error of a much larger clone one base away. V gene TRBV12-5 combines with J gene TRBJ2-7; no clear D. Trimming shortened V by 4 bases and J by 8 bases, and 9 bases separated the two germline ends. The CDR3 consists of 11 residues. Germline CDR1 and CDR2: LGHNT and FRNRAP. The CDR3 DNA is TGTGCTAGTGGTTCTGGTCGCCAGCAGTACTTC. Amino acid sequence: CASGSGRQQYF.

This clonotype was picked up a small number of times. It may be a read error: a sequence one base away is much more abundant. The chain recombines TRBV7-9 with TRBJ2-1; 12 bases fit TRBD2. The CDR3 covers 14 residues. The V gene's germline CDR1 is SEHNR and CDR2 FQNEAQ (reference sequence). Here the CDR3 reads CASSPSGRANEQSF. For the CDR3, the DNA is TGTGCCAGCAGCCCTAGCGGGAGGGCCAATGAGCAGTCCTTC.

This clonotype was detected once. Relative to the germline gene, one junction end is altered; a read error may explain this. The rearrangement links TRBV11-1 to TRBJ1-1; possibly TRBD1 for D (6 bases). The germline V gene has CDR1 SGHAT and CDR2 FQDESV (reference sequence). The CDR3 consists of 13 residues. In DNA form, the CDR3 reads TGTACCAGCAGCTTAGCGTCGGGGGCTGAAGCGTTCTTT. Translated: CTSSLASGAEAFF.

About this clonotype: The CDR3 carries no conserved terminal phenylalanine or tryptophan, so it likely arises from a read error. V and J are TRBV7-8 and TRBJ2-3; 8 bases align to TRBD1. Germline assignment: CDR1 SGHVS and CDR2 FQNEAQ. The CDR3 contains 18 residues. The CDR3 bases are TGCGCCAGCAGTGTACCCGGGACAGGCTTTGGTTTGACAGATGCGCAGTATTAT. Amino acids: CASSVPGTGFGLTDAQYY.

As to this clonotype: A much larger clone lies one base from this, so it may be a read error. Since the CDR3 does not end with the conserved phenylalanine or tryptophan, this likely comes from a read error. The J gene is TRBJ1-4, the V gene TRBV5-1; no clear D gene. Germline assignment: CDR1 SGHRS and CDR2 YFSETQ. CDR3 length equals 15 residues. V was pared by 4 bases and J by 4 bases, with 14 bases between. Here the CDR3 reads CASSALGGGNEKLFL. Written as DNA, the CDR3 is TGCGCCAGCAGCGCCCTCGGAGGAGGTAATGAAAAACTGTTTCTT.

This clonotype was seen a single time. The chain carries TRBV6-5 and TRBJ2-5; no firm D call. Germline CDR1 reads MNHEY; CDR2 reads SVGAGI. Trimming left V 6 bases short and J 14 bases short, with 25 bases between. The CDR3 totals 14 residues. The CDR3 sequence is CASSSKMYQETRYF. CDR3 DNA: TGTGCCAGCAGCTCGAAGATGTACCAAGAGACCCGATACTTC.

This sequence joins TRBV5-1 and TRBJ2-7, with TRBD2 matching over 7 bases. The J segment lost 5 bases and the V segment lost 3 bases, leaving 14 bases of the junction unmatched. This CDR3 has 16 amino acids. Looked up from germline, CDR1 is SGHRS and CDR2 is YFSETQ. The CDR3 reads CASSSVPGLGANEQYF. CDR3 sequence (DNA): TGCGCCAGCAGCTCCGTCCCCGGACTAGGGGCCAACGAGCAGTACTTC. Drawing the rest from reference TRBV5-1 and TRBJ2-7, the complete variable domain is KAGVTQTPRYLIKTRGQQVTLSCSPISGHRSVSWYQQTPGQGLQFLFEYFSETQRNKGNFPGRFSGRQFSNSRSEMNVSTLELGDSALYLCASSSVPGLGANEQYFGPGTRLTVT.

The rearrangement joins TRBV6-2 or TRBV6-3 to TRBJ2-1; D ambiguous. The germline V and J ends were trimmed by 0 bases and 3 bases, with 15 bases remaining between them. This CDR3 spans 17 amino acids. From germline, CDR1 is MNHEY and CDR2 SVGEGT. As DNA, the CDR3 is TGTGCCAGCAGTTACTCTCCGATTAGTGGGATCTACAATGAGCAGTTCTTC. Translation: CASSYSPISGIYNEQFF.

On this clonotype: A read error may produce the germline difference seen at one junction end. This CDR3 reads CASNLANGEGRAFF. The CDR3 nucleotides read TGCGCCAGCAACTTGGCGAATGGTGAGGGAAGGGCTTTCTTT. V and J are TRBV5-1 and TRBJ1-1, with unresolved D. The germline V gene encodes CDR1 SGHRS and CDR2 YFSETQ. This CDR3 is built from 14 residues.

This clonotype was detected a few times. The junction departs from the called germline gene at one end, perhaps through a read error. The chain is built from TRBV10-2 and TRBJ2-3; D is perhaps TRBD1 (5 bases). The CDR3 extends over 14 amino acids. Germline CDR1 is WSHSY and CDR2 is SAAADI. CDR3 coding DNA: TGCGCCAGCACTGAGGTGGGGCTCACAGATACGCAGTACTTT. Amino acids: CASTEVGLTDTQYF.